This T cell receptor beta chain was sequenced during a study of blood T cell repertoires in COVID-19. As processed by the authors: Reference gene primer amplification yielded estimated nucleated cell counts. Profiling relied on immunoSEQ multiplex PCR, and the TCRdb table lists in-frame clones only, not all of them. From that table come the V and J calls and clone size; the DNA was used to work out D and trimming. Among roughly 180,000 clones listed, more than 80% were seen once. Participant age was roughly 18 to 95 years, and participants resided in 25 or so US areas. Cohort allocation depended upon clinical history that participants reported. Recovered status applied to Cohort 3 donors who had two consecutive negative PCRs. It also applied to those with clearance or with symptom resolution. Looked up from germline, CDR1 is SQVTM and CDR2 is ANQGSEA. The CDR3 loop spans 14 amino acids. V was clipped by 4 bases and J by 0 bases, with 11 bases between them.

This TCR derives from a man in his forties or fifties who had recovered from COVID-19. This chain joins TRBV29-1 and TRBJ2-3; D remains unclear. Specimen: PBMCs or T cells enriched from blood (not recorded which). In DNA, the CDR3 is TGCAGCGTTGGGTTATGGCCTAGCACAGATACGCAGTATTTT. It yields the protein CSVGLWPSTDTQYF.